One sample yielded the 15 T cell receptor beta chains listed below, sequenced in a study of blood T cell repertoires in COVID-19. Measured with immunoSEQ multiplex PCR; TCRdb has only the in-frame clones, and not every one. The sample lists about 240,000 clones, about 90% occurring once. Sequencing input: PBMCs or T cells enriched from blood (not recorded which). These TCRs come from a woman aged 35 to 49 with acute COVID-19.

The chain combines TRBV3-1 (or the pseudogene TRBV3-2) with TRBJ2-2; a weak D match, TRBD1 (5 bases). Trimming removed 1 base at V and 7 bases at J, with 10 bases between. This CDR3 region has 14 residues. Germline V gene sequence: CDR1 LGHDT, CDR2 YNNKEL (reference sequence). The CDR3 region has the DNA TGTGCCAGCAGCCAAGTAGGGGCCGGCGGGGAGCTGTTTTTT. Encoded protein: CASSQVGAGGELFF.

The rearrangement joins TRBV15 to TRBJ2-7; possible D gene TRBD2, 6 bases. The V gene's germline CDR1 is LNHNV and CDR2 YYDKDF (reference sequence). The CDR3 spans 12 residues. Deletions cut 5 bases from V and 3 bases from J, with 8 bases between. The CDR3 region has the DNA TGTGCCACCAGCGTGGGGGGCTACGAGCAGTACTTC. It yields the protein CATSVGGYEQYF.

The gene calls are TRBV7-6 and TRBJ1-2; no definite D call. The CDR3 runs 15 residues. Germline CDR1 and CDR2: SGHVS and FNYEAQ. Between the trimmed V and J ends, which lost 2 bases and 8 bases, there was a span of 18 bases. Here the CDR3 reads CASSLNSLGPGGYTF. Written as DNA, the CDR3 is TGTGCCAGCAGCTTAAACTCGTTAGGCCCGGGGGGCTACACCTTC.

This CDR3 is CASSPGPFPGQVGGGSYNEQFF. The DNA of the CDR3 is TGCGCCAGCAGCCCTGGGCCATTTCCGGGACAGGTTGGGGGTGGTTCCTACAATGAGCAGTTCTTC. V is TRBV4-1 and J is TRBJ2-1; 8 bases map to TRBD1. V lost 4 bases and J lost 1; bases outside the gene matches: 24. Looked up from germline, CDR1 is MGHRA and CDR2 is YSYEKL. This CDR3 spans 22 amino acids.

The chain uses TRBV27 and TRBJ2-7; 7 nucleotides match TRBD1. J gave up 10 bases and V 3 bases, and 9 bases lay outside the gene matches. The germline gives CDR1 MNHEY, CDR2 SMNVEV (reference sequence). The CDR3 covers 13 residues. The CDR3 nucleotides read TGTGCCAGCAGTTTGCAACCGGACAGGCCTCAGTACTTC. Translated, it gives CASSLQPDRPQYF.

The rearrangement links TRBV6-5 to TRBJ1-2; no clear D gene. V lost 0 bases and J 3 bases, leaving 8 bases between the germline ends. This CDR3 has 14 residues. Germline lookup yields CDR1 MNHEY and CDR2 SVGAGI. As DNA, the CDR3 is TGTGCCAGCAGTTACTCGATTCAGGACTATGGCTACACCTTC. This encodes CASSYSIQDYGYTF.

The chain carries TRBV21-1 and TRBJ2-3; TRBD2 is the table's D call, not checked against the DNA. TRBV21-1 is designated a pseudogene. The CDR3 extends over 15 amino acids. The CDR3 bases are TGTGCCAGCAGCAAGCTTTGGCTAGCGGGTGTTACGCAGTATTTT. Its translation is CASSKLWLAGVTQYF.

The rearrangement joins TRBV7-9 to TRBJ1-1; the D gene is possibly TRBD1 (5 bases). The CDR3 covers 13 residues. Germline assignment: CDR1 SEHNR and CDR2 FQNEAQ (reference sequence). Trimming shortened V by 5 bases and J by 0 bases, and 7 bases separated the two germline ends. The CDR3 loop reads CASSTTVNTEAFF. For the CDR3, the DNA is TGTGCCAGCAGCACGACAGTGAACACTGAAGCTTTCTTT.

This chain joins TRBV5-1 and TRBJ1-4, with 8 bases that match TRBD1. Germline CDR1 and CDR2: SGHRS and YFSETQ. V dropped 3 bases and J dropped 6; count of bases not matched to a gene: 4. The CDR3 contains 14 residues. This CDR3 is CASSSDREDEKLFF. The CDR3 DNA sequence: TGCGCCAGCAGCTCGGACAGGGAGGATGAAAAACTGTTTTTT. The full variable domain, its missing parts supplied by reference TRBV5-1 and TRBJ1-4, is KAGVTQTPRYLIKTRGQQVTLSCSPISGHRSVSWYQQTPGQGLQFLFEYFSETQRNKGNFPGRFSGRQFSNSRSEMNVSTLELGDSALYLCASSSDREDEKLFFGSGTQLSVL.

The rearrangement links TRBV5-6 to TRBJ2-1; 7 bases map to TRBD1. The germline CDR1 and CDR2 sequences are SGHDT and YYEEEE. V gave up 4 bases and J gave up 8 bases; unmatched junction bases: 9. This CDR3 region has 14 residues. CDR3 DNA: TGTGCCAGCAGCCAGGGACAGAGGATCTATGAGCAGTTCTTC. Amino acids: CASSQGQRIYEQFF.

V is TRBV20-1 and J is TRBJ2-1; 9 bases align to TRBD2. Germline V lookup: CDR1 DFQATT, CDR2 SNEGSKA (reference sequence). With 3 bases clipped from V and 5 bases from J, the junction kept 5 bases outside the gene matches. This CDR3 has 14 amino acids. The CDR3 region is CSASSLAGDNEQFF. CDR3 sequence (DNA): TGCAGTGCTAGTAGTTTAGCGGGAGACAATGAGCAGTTCTTC.

V gene TRBV7-2 combines with J gene TRBJ2-1; 12 bases match TRBD2. J was trimmed by 4 bases and V by 5 bases; bases with no gene match: 6. Germline CDR1 reads SGHTA; CDR2 reads FQGNSA. This CDR3 comprises 16 residues. The CDR3: CASSPGLAGTYNEQFF. CDR3 DNA sequence: TGTGCCAGCAGCCCAGGACTAGCGGGAACTTACAATGAGCAGTTCTTC.

The sample holds one count of this clone. The J gene is TRBJ2-7, the V gene TRBV5-1; TRBD1 agrees at 9 bases. Germline V gene lookup returns CDR1 SGHRS and CDR2 YFSETQ. CDR3 size: 17 residues. The V and J ends lost 3 bases and 3 bases, in that order; junction bases with no gene match: 13. The CDR3 is CASSSKTTRDRVYEQYF. The CDR3 region has the DNA TGCGCCAGCAGCTCGAAGACAACCCGGGACAGGGTCTACGAGCAGTACTTC.

This sequence joins TRBV7-9 and TRBJ2-3; D remains ambiguous. Germline CDR1 SEHNR, CDR2 FQNEAQ (reference sequence). With 6 bases removed from V and 5 bases from J, the gap between germline ends came to 9 bases. The CDR3 runs 12 residues. The CDR3 reads CASSSTVDTQYF. CDR3 coding DNA: TGTGCCAGCAGTTCAACAGTAGATACGCAGTATTTT.

The table lists this clone with a count of one. This chain uses TRBV24-1 with TRBJ1-1; possible D gene TRBD1, 6 bases. The CDR3 totals 16 residues. Germline values: CDR1 KGHDR, CDR2 SFDVKD. Trimming shortened V by 3 bases and J by 0 bases, and 13 bases separated the two germline ends. CDR3 amino acids: CATSDPGHFMNTEAFF. The CDR3 nucleotides read TGTGCCACCAGTGATCCGGGACACTTCATGAACACTGAAGCTTTCTTT.